One sample yielded the 5 T cell receptor beta chains listed below, sequenced in a study of neurological immune-mediated disorders. Using its own MiXCR run on the 5' RACE reads, TCRdb lists one record per CDR3 protein. The sample has 93,000 or so distinct CDR3 sequences; approximately 11% are singletons. Documented time point: longitudinal time-point 3. Sample: PBMCs. The receptors originated from a female donor with HTLV-1-associated myelopathy (HAM/TSP).

The chain links TRBV5-6 to TRBJ1-3, with no clear D. The CDR3 totals 12 residues. Germline V CDR1 and CDR2: SGHDT, YYEEEE. V dropped 2 bases and J dropped 5 bases, with 5 bases sitting between them. The CDR3 region is CASSFNRNTIYF. CDR3 nucleotide sequence: TGTGCCAGCAGCTTTAACCGAAACACCATATATTTT.

Ten or more counts support this clonotype. The CDR3 sequence is CASSLPGLAGGEDTQYF. The DNA for the CDR3 is TGTGCCAGCAGCCTACCGGGACTAGCGGGGGGAGAAGATACGCAGTATTTT. The chain uses TRBV7-2 and TRBJ2-3, with TRBD2 matching 15 bases. The CDR3 totals 17 residues. The J segment lost 5 bases and the V segment lost 5 bases, leaving 8 bases of the junction unmatched. Germline CDR1 and CDR2: SGHTA and FQGNSA.

Many counts were recorded for this clonotype. The rearrangement uses TRBV20-1 and TRBJ1-6, with D hard to call. There are 15 residues in the CDR3. V was shortened by 1 base and J by 8 bases, with 15 bases between the two germline ends. CDR1 and CDR2 from the germline V gene are DFQATT and SNEGSKA (reference sequence). CDR3 amino acids: CSARAKTWADSPLHF. The CDR3 DNA reads TGCAGTGCTAGAGCCAAAACCTGGGCCGATTCACCCCTCCACTTT.

This clonotype was observed at least ten times. This chain uses TRBV4-1 with TRBJ2-1, with 12 bases matching TRBD2. CDR1 and CDR2 (germline): MGHRA, YSYEKL. There are 21 residues in the CDR3. V trimming: 1 base; J trimming: 0 bases; junction bases outside the gene matches: 13. CDR3 sequence: CASSQGGSASGGGTSYNEQFF. CDR3 coding DNA: TGCGCCAGCAGCCAAGGAGGTTCGGCTAGCGGGGGGGGCACCTCCTACAATGAGCAGTTCTTC.

This clonotype was recorded at least ten times. The rearrangement uses TRBV7-9 and TRBJ2-5; TRBD1 aligns across 8 bases. The germline V gene has CDR1 SEHNR and CDR2 FQNEAQ (reference sequence). Trimming cost V 3 bases and J 3 bases; bases outside gene matches: 3. The CDR3 has 14 residues. CDR3 loop: CASSLSTGEETQYF. The CDR3 region has the DNA TGTGCCAGCAGCTTGTCGACAGGGGAAGAGACCCAGTACTTC. The variable domain in full, with the rest retrieved from reference TRBV7-9 and TRBJ2-5, is DTGVSQNPRHKITKRGQNVTFRCDPISEHNRLYWYRQTLGQGPEFLTYFQNEAQLEKSRLLSDRFSAERPKGSFSTLEIQRTEQGDSAMYLCASSLSTGEETQYFGPGTRLLVL.